This is a list of T cell receptor beta chains from one sample in a study of human T cells and chemical hapten exposure. TCRdb re-derived calls from the RACE reads in MiXCR, one entry per CDR3 protein. The sample shows just over 350,000 distinct CDR3 sequences, over 6% of them seen only once. Material: whole blood, obtained in connection with sensitization to the hapten diphenylcyclopropenone (DPC). The receptors stem from a young woman with alopecia areata. Some clones in this sample may be carry-over from other donors' samples. Each CDR3 is given with its conserved first and last residue. Each record gives: clone size, D gene, V gene, J gene, CDR3 length, CDR3 protein, CDR3 DNA. The D gene is left open where the match is weak. Clone size is not always given. Where it is, it says once, few, many or a class for expanded clones.

few,TRBD1,TRBV14,TRBJ1-1,16,CASSSLPTGKNTEAFF,TGTGCCAGCAGCTCCCTCCCGACAGGGAAGAACACTGAAGCTTTCTTT
-,-,TRBV12-3/TRBV12-4,TRBJ2-7,11,CASSLLLEQYF,TGTGCCAGCAGTTTATTGCTCGAGCAGTACTTC
many,TRBD1,TRBV6-2/TRBV6-3,TRBJ2-7,15,CASSSARDSSYEQYF,TGTGCCAGCAGTTCCGCCCGGGACAGCTCCTACGAGCAGTACTTC
once,TRBD2,TRBV7-6,TRBJ2-7,16,CASSLEPSGGFYEQYF,TGTGCCAGCAGCTTAGAGCCCAGCGGGGGGTTCTACGAGCAGTACTTC
many,-,TRBV6-5,TRBJ1-1,13,CASSQDTSGEAFF,TGTGCCAGCAGTCAGGACACCTCCGGGGAAGCTTTCTTT
few,-,TRBV29-1,TRBJ2-3,15,CSVEGGVQLTDTQYF,TGCAGCGTTGAAGGAGGTGTGCAGCTGACAGATACGCAGTATTTT
-,-,TRBV6-1,TRBJ1-5,14,CASSGRDSNQPQHF,TGTGCCAGCAGTGGCCGGGACAGCAATCAGCCCCAGCATTTT
many,-,TRBV28,TRBJ1-4,14,CASSLGDVVEKLFF,TGTGCCAGCAGTTTAGGGGATGTGGTTGAAAAACTGTTTTTT
many,TRBD2,TRBV6-5,TRBJ2-3,17,CASSTTSGGFYTDTQYF,TGTGCCAGCAGTACGACTAGCGGGGGGTTTTACACAGATACGCAGTATTTT
-,TRBD1,TRBV5-1,TRBJ2-3,14,CASSSGTGKDTQYF,TGCGCCAGCAGCTCAGGGACAGGGAAGGATACGCAGTATTTT
-,TRBD1,TRBV6-2/TRBV6-3,TRBJ2-7,17,CASSYYPSGQGGYEQYF,TGTGCCAGCAGTTACTATCCTTCCGGACAGGGAGGTTACGAGCAGTACTTC
many,-,TRBV4-2,TRBJ2-3,13,CASSQDTRDTQYF,TGTGCCAGCAGCCAAGATACTCGGGATACGCAGTATTTT
few,-,TRBV7-6,TRBJ2-7,12,CASSLISHEQYF,TGTGCCAGCAGCTTAATCTCCCACGAGCAGTACTTC
few,-,TRBV25-1,TRBJ1-3,15,CASREDGPEGNTIYF,TGTGCCAGCAGAGAGGACGGGCCCGAAGGAAACACCATATATTTT
-,-,TRBV29-1,TRBJ1-1,17,CSVEVGLLGEPNTEAFF,TGCAGCGTTGAAGTAGGACTATTGGGGGAACCGAACACTGAAGCTTTCTTT
many,TRBD1,TRBV28,TRBJ2-3,14,CASSQDRSTDTQYF,TGTGCCAGCAGCCAGGACAGGTCCACAGATACGCAGTATTTT
many,-,TRBV25-1,TRBJ1-2,14,CASSELSWGYGYTF,TGTGCCAGCAGTGAATTGAGTTGGGGCTATGGCTACACCTTC
few,-,TRBV9,TRBJ2-3,14,CASSATIAKMTQYF,TGTGCCAGCAGCGCGACAATCGCAAAGATGACGCAGTATTTT
many,TRBD1,TRBV5-1,TRBJ1-2,15,CASSPGTGGVYGYTF,TGCGCCAGCAGCCCAGGGACAGGGGGCGTCTATGGCTACACCTTC
few,-,TRBV6-4,TRBJ1-4,15,CASSLRPGENEKLFF,TGTGCCAGCAGCCTCCGCCCCGGGGAAAACGAAAAACTGTTTTTT
few,-,TRBV27,TRBJ2-7,13,CASTKDGAYEQYF,TGTGCCAGCACCAAGGACGGGGCCTACGAGCAGTACTTC
few,-,TRBV7-8,TRBJ1-1,15,CASSFWGASDTEAFF,TGTGCCAGCAGCTTTTGGGGGGCGAGTGACACTGAAGCTTTCTTT
few,TRBD1,TRBV6-1,TRBJ2-7,14,CASSEAETGLRQYF,TGTGCCAGCAGTGAAGCCGAGACAGGGCTCAGGCAGTACTTC
few,-,TRBV11-1,TRBJ2-3,14,CASSSGLNTDTQYF,TGTGCCAGCAGCTCGGGACTTAACACAGATACGCAGTATTTT
few,TRBD1,TRBV28,TRBJ1-2,17,CASVEGQGGSTNYGYTF,TGTGCCAGCGTAGAGGGACAGGGAGGTAGTACTAACTATGGCTACACCTTC
many,-,TRBV6-6,TRBJ1-2,13,CASSYATNYGYTF,TGTGCCAGCAGTTACGCCACTAACTATGGCTACACCTTC
few,-,TRBV7-9,TRBJ2-3,16,CASSPTRRGRTDTQYF,TGTGCCAGCAGCCCGACAAGGAGGGGACGCACAGATACGCAGTATTTT
few,TRBD1,TRBV28,TRBJ1-4,13,CASSSGQGEKLFF,TGTGCCAGCAGCTCCGGACAGGGCGAAAAACTGTTTTTT
few,-,TRBV10-3,TRBJ2-3,15,CAISETSQSTDTQYF,TGTGCCATCAGTGAGACTAGCCAAAGCACAGATACGCAGTATTTT
many,TRBD1,TRBV3-1,TRBJ1-2,14,CASSQGATGAGYTF,TGTGCCAGCAGCCAAGGGGCCACAGGGGCGGGCTACACCTTC
many,-,TRBV5-1,TRBJ1-1,15,CASSLVGQMNTEAFF,TGCGCCAGCAGCTTGGTAGGGCAGATGAACACTGAAGCTTTCTTT
-,-,TRBV12-5,TRBJ2-2,15,CASGLITGSTGELFF,TGTGCTAGTGGCTTAATCACAGGGTCCACCGGGGAGCTGTTTTTT
many,-,TRBV18,TRBJ1-3,13,CASSPPQGNTIYF,TGTGCCAGCTCACCACCCCAAGGAAACACCATATATTTT
few,-,TRBV13,TRBJ2-4,13,CASAFLAKNIQYF,TGTGCCAGCGCCTTTTTAGCCAAAAACATTCAGTACTTC
-,TRBD2,TRBV5-1,TRBJ2-3,18,CASSSGLAGGPMTDTQYF,TGCGCCAGCAGCTCAGGACTAGCGGGGGGGCCTATGACAGATACGCAGTATTTT
many,-,TRBV5-6,TRBJ2-1,14,CASSSSSSDNEQFF,TGTGCCAGCAGCTCATCGTCTAGCGACAATGAGCAGTTCTTC
few,-,TRBV7-3,TRBJ2-1,12,CASSINGGEQFF,TGTGCCAGCAGCATAAACGGGGGTGAGCAGTTCTTC
many,-,TRBV28,TRBJ2-3,14,CASSLRLDIDTQYF,TGTGCCAGCAGTTTGAGGCTAGATATCGATACGCAGTATTTT
-,-,TRBV15,TRBJ2-5,12,CATSRAGETQYF,TGTGCCACCAGCAGAGCAGGGGAGACCCAGTACTTC
many,-,TRBV20-1,TRBJ1-2,13,CSAAPGGDYGYTF,TGCAGTGCTGCCCCCGGAGGGGACTATGGCTACACCTTC
few,TRBD2,TRBV7-2,TRBJ2-7,15,CASSSTSGGPFEQYF,TGTGCCAGCAGCTCAACTAGCGGGGGGCCCTTCGAGCAGTACTTC
many,-,TRBV6-5,TRBJ1-1,14,CASVSPGARAEAFF,TGTGCCAGCGTATCACCGGGGGCGAGGGCTGAAGCTTTCTTT
few,-,TRBV3-1,TRBJ1-2,15,CASSHGGKSNYGYTF,TGTGCCAGCAGCCACGGCGGGAAATCAAACTATGGCTACACCTTC
many,-,TRBV25-1,TRBJ2-2,12,CASGWGTGELFF,TGTGCCAGCGGTTGGGGGACCGGGGAGCTGTTTTTT
few,TRBD2,TRBV20-1,TRBJ2-7,14,CSARDPAGGGEQYF,TGCAGTGCTAGAGATCCAGCCGGGGGGGGCGAGCAGTACTTC
many,-,TRBV20-1,TRBJ2-7,11,CSARSHYEQYF,TGCAGTGCTAGATCGCACTACGAGCAGTACTTC
few,-,TRBV20-1,TRBJ1-1,15,CSARDPAGGNTEAFF,TGCAGTGCTAGAGATCCGGCGGGAGGGAACACTGAAGCTTTCTTT
many,TRBD1,TRBV28,TRBJ1-4,15,CASSPTGGSAEKLFF,TGTGCCAGCAGTCCGACAGGGGGGAGTGCGGAAAAACTGTTTTTT
many,-,TRBV18,TRBJ1-1,14,CASSQTDGRYEAFF,TGTGCCAGCTCGCAAACGGACGGTCGCTATGAAGCTTTCTTT
few,-,TRBV25-1,TRBJ2-6,18,CASSEYGGRDSGANVLTF,TGTGCCAGCAGTGAATACGGCGGTAGAGACTCTGGGGCCAACGTCCTGACTTTC
-,-,TRBV7-8,TRBJ2-3,16,CASSLITGAGTDTQYF,TGTGCCAGCAGCTTAATTACGGGGGCAGGGACAGATACGCAGTATTTT
-,-,TRBV3-1,TRBJ1-1,12,CASSPVIPEAFF,TGTGCCAGCAGCCCCGTGATCCCTGAAGCTTTCTTT
many,-,TRBV27,TRBJ1-5,13,CASSGGSHQPQHF,TGTGCCAGCAGTGGGGGGTCTCATCAGCCCCAGCATTTT
many,TRBD1,TRBV6-5,TRBJ1-5,15,CASSRDSQGNQPQHF,TGTGCCAGCAGTCGGGACAGTCAGGGCAATCAGCCCCAGCATTTT
-,-,TRBV20-1,TRBJ1-5,15,CSARVPGVRNQPQHF,TGCAGTGCTAGAGTGCCGGGGGTGCGCAATCAGCCCCAGCATTTT